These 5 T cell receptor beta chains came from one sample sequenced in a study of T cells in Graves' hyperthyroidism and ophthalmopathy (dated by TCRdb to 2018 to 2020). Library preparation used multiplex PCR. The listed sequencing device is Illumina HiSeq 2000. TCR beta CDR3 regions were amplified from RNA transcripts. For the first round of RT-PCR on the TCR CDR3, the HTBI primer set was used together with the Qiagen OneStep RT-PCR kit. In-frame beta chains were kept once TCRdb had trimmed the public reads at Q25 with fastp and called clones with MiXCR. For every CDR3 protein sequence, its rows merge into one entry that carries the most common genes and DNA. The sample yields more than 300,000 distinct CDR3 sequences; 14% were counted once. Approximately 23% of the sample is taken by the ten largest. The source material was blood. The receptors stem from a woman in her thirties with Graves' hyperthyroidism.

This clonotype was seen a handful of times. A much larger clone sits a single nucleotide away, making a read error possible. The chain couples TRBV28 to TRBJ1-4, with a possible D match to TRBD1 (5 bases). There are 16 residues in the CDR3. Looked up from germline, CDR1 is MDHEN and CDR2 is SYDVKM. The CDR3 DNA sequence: TGTGCCAGCAAACGGGACCTAATTCCGACTAATGAAAACCTGTTTTTT. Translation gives CASKRDLIPTNENLFF.

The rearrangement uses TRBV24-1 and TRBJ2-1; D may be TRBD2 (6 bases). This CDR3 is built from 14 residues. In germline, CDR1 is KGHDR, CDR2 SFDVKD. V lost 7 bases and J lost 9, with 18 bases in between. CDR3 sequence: CATREGGVVGEQFF. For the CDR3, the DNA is TGTGCCACCAGGGAGGGCGGGGTTGTGGGTGAGCAGTTCTTC.

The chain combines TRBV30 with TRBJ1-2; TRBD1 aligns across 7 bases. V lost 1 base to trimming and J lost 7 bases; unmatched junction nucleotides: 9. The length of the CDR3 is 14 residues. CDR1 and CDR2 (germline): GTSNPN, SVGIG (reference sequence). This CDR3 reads CAWSALTGVGGYTF. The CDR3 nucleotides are TGTGCCTGGAGTGCCCTAACAGGGGTGGGTGGCTACACCTTC.

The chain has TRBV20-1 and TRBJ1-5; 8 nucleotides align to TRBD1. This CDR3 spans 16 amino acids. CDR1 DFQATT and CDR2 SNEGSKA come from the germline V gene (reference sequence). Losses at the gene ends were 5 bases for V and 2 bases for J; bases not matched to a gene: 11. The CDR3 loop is CSASRAGGLGNQPQHF. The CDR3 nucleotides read TGCAGTGCTTCGAGGGCAGGGGGCTTAGGCAATCAGCCCCAGCATTTT.

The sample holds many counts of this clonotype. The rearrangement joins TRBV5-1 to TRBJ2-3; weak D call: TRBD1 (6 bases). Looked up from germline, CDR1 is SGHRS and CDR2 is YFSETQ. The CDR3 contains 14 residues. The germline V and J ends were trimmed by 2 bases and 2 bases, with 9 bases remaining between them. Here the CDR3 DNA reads TGCGCCAGCAGCTTCGGGACAAACACAGATACGCAGTATTTT. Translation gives CASSFGTNTDTQYF.